Below, 22 T cell receptor beta chains from the same sample are listed, as sequenced in a study of blood T cell repertoires in COVID-19. Here immunoSEQ multiplex PCR was the method, and the copy in TCRdb shows in-frame clones only, minus some. Of about 380,000 clones listed, around 84% are singletons. Sequenced sample: peripheral blood. These receptor sequences come from a human donor with acute or convalescent COVID-19. The donor label of this sample is uncertain.

About this clone: Relative to the germline gene, one junction end is altered; a read error may explain this. V gene TRBV19 combines with J gene TRBJ1-1, with no clear D. The CDR3 totals 14 residues. CDR1 is LNHDA and CDR2 is SQIVND in the germline V gene (reference sequence). CDR3 bases: TGTGCCATTAGTCCGGGTCGCATGAACACTGAAGCTTTCTTT. Translated, it gives CAISPGRMNTEAFF.

The genes are TRBV3-1 (or the pseudogene TRBV3-2) and TRBJ1-5; D remains unclear. V was trimmed by 4 bases and J by 2 bases, leaving 6 bases between them. This CDR3 has 13 amino acids. Looked up from germline, CDR1 is LGHDT and CDR2 is YNNKEL (reference sequence). This CDR3 reads CASSRSGNQPQHF. The CDR3 nucleotides read TGTGCCAGCAGCCGGTCAGGCAATCAGCCCCAGCATTTT.

The chain joins TRBV6-5 to TRBJ1-3; D not certain. Germline CDR1 reads MNHEY; CDR2 reads SVGAGI. V gave up 8 bases and J gave up 2 bases, with 16 bases separating them. The CDR3 spans 15 residues. Here the CDR3 DNA reads TGTGCCAGCTCCCGTTTACCAGGAACTGGAAACACCATATATTTT. Translating gives CASSRLPGTGNTIYF.

The chain joins TRBV5-1 to TRBJ2-2, with a weak D call TRBD1 (6 bases). The CDR3 runs 15 residues. Trimming stripped 2 bases from V and 4 bases from J, with 12 bases between. The germline CDR1 and CDR2 sequences are SGHRS and YFSETQ. CDR3 DNA: TGCGCCAGCAGCTTACAGGGCTGGGGCACCGGGGAGCTGTTTTTT. It codes for CASSLQGWGTGELFF.

CDR3 residues: CASTTLGVLGELFF. The DNA of the CDR3 is TGTGCCAGCACGACCCTCGGGGTGCTCGGGGAGCTGTTTTTT. The chain links TRBV5-6 to TRBJ2-2; possible D gene TRBD2, 5 bases. Germline CDR1 reads SGHDT; CDR2 reads YYEEEE. The CDR3 runs to 14 residues. Trimming stripped 6 bases from V and 7 bases from J, with 16 bases between.

The rearrangement joins TRBV2 to TRBJ2-3; 7 bases match TRBD1. Germline V gene sequence: CDR1 SNHLY, CDR2 FYNNEI. The CDR3 loop spans 15 amino acids. V was clipped by 6 bases and J by 3 bases; unmatched bases: 9. In DNA, the CDR3 is TGTGCCAGCAGCGTAGACAGGGTTTTTACAGATACGCAGTATTTT. This translates into CASSVDRVFTDTQYF.

The CDR3 sequence: CSVEDRGGLMQETQYF. CDR3 bases: TGCAGCGTTGAAGACCGGGGGGGGTTAATGCAAGAGACCCAGTACTTC. This sequence joins TRBV29-1 and TRBJ2-5, with 8 nucleotides matching TRBD2. Germline V CDR1 and CDR2: SQVTM, ANQGSEA. The junction had 8 bases not matched to a gene; V was cut back by 0 bases and J by 2 bases. The CDR3 spans 16 residues.

This chain uses TRBV6-5 with TRBJ2-1, with TRBD2 as a possible D gene (6 bases). Germline loops: CDR1 MNHEY, CDR2 SVGAGI. This CDR3 has 14 residues. Trimming shortened V by 2 bases and J by 8 bases, and 13 bases separated the two germline ends. CDR3 region: CASSYRGWGDEQFF. Written as DNA, the CDR3 is TGTGCCAGCAGTTACAGGGGATGGGGGGATGAGCAGTTCTTC.

The sample holds a few counts of this clone. The chain has TRBV18 and TRBJ1-3, with no clear D. V lost 0 bases and J 0 bases, leaving 9 bases between the germline ends. The V gene's germline CDR1 is KGHSH and CDR2 LQKENI. This CDR3 spans 16 amino acids. The CDR3 DNA reads TGTGCCAGCTCACCACCGAGAGGGCCCTCTGGAAACACCATATATTTT. Translation: CASSPPRGPSGNTIYF.

V and J are TRBV28 and TRBJ1-5, with a weak D call TRBD1 (6 bases). Trimming pared 3 bases from V and 2 bases from J, leaving 14 bases between. Per germline, CDR1 MDHEN and CDR2 SYDVKM. The CDR3 contains 16 residues. CDR3 amino acids: CASSFRGEGGNQPQHF. As DNA, the CDR3 is TGTGCCAGCAGTTTCAGGGGAGAGGGGGGCAATCAGCCCCAGCATTTT.

The rearrangement joins TRBV7-9 to TRBJ2-7; TRBD1 agrees at 9 bases. There are 14 residues in the CDR3. The germline CDR1 and CDR2 sequences are SEHNR and FQNEAQ (reference sequence). The trim removed 5 bases at V and 7 bases at J, leaving 9 bases unmatched. CDR3 in amino acids: CASSPRTGDGEQYF. CDR3 nucleotide sequence: TGTGCCAGCAGCCCCAGGACAGGGGACGGGGAGCAGTACTTC.

The chain joins TRBV7-2 to TRBJ1-1; 7 bases are a match to TRBD1. Trimming removed 4 bases from V and 0 bases from J; junction bases left unmatched: 5. The CDR3 runs to 15 residues. The V gene's germline CDR1 is SGHTA and CDR2 FQGNSA. The CDR3 sequence is CASSSRDRLNTEAFF. CDR3 DNA: TGTGCCAGCAGCTCGCGGGACAGACTGAACACTGAAGCTTTCTTT. The variable domain in full, completed from reference TRBV7-2 and TRBJ1-1, reads GAGVSQSPSNKVTEKGKDVELRCDPISGHTALYWYRQSLGQGLEFLIYFQGNSAPDKSGLPSDRFSAERTGGSVSTLTIQRTQQEDSAVYLCASSSRDRLNTEAFFGQGTRLTVV.

The V and J genes are TRBV19 and TRBJ1-6; D not resolved. CDR1 and CDR2 from the germline V gene are LNHDA and SQIVND (reference sequence). The CDR3 loop spans 14 amino acids. The V and J ends lost 0 bases and 15 bases respectively, with 15 bases between them. CDR3 in DNA: TGTGCCAGTAGTATAGATACCAGGCCATTCGTCCTCCACTTT. Translation gives CASSIDTRPFVLHF.

The chain is built from TRBV5-1 and TRBJ2-2; 8 bases match TRBD1. This CDR3 contains 16 residues. The ends lost 4 bases at V and 5 bases at J; junction bases unmatched: 10. The V gene's germline CDR1 is SGHRS and CDR2 YFSETQ. The CDR3 region is CASSPYQGAGTGELFF. Here the CDR3 DNA reads TGCGCCAGCAGCCCCTACCAGGGGGCCGGGACCGGGGAGCTGTTTTTT.

This rearrangement joins TRBV5-1 to TRBJ1-5, with no clear D. The CDR3 spans 15 residues. Per germline, CDR1 SGHRS and CDR2 YFSETQ. Trimming removed 0 bases from V and 3 bases from J, with 10 bases in between. CDR3 in amino acids: CASSLVGGINQPQHF. The CDR3 nucleotides read TGCGCCAGCAGCTTGGTAGGAGGTATCAATCAGCCCCAGCATTTT.

This clone was seen a few times. The rearrangement uses TRBV11-3 and TRBJ2-2; possible D gene TRBD2, 5 bases. This CDR3 is built from 15 residues. Germline V lookup: CDR1 SGHNT, CDR2 YENEEA. V was clipped by 3 bases and J by 6 bases, with 14 bases between them. CDR3 in DNA: TGTGCCAGCAGCTTCGTAGCGTCCCCTCCCGGGGAGCTGTTTTTT. Residues: CASSFVASPPGELFF.

The chain combines TRBV15 with TRBJ2-5, with a possible D match to TRBD2 (6 bases). The V gene's germline CDR1 is LNHNV and CDR2 YYDKDF (reference sequence). The V end was cut by 1 base, the J end by 5 bases, with 14 bases between. The CDR3 sequence is 15 residues long. Here the CDR3 DNA reads TGTGCCACCAGCAGAGTATCGGGGGTAGAGGAGACCCAGTACTTC. Protein product: CATSRVSGVEETQYF.

This clone was observed a few times. The chain joins TRBV5-8 to TRBJ1-2, with D perhaps matching TRBD1 (6 bases). The CDR3 loop spans 14 amino acids. V lost 7 bases and J lost 4, with 17 bases in between. Looked up from germline, CDR1 is SGHTS and CDR2 is YDEGEE. The CDR3 region is CASSLPGTRYGYTF. The DNA for the CDR3 is TGTGCCAGCTCTCTCCCAGGGACACGCTATGGCTACACCTTC.

The genes are TRBV29-1 and TRBJ1-4; TRBD1 is a possible D gene (5 bases). Per the germline V gene, CDR1 is SQVTM and CDR2 is ANQGSEA. The CDR3 covers 15 residues. V shed 6 bases and J shed 0 bases, with 14 bases lying between them. The CDR3 nucleotides are TGCAGCGTCTTAGAATGGGGGGCAACTAATGAAAAACTGTTTTTT. It codes for CSVLEWGATNEKLFF.

The CDR3 DNA sequence: TGTGCCTGGAGTGCCGGGGGAAAAGCTTTCTTT. It translates to CAWSAGGKAFF. J is TRBJ1-1 and V is TRBV30; D may be TRBD1 (5 bases). The germline V gene has CDR1 GTSNPN and CDR2 SVGIG (reference sequence). V dropped 1 base and J dropped 9 bases, with 9 bases sitting between them. This CDR3 contains 11 residues.

V and J are TRBV5-4 and TRBJ1-2; 11 bases fit TRBD1. The V and J ends lost 4 bases and 5 bases, in that order; junction bases with no gene match: 7. CDR3 length: 15 amino acids. Germline CDR1 reads SGHNT; CDR2 reads YYREEE (reference sequence). The CDR3 is CASSGTGTGGYGYTF. In DNA, the CDR3 is TGTGCCAGCAGCGGGACCGGGACAGGGGGGTATGGCTACACCTTC. Full variable domain (rest looked up from reference TRBV5-4 and TRBJ1-2): ETGVTQSPTHLIKTRGQQVTLRCSSQSGHNTVSWYQQALGQGPQFIFQYYREEENGRGNFPPRFSGLQFPNYSSELNVNALELDDSALYLCASSGTGTGGYGYTFGSGTRLTVV.

The chain recombines TRBV19 with TRBJ1-2; tentatively, D is TRBD1 (5 bases). Germline CDR1 and CDR2: LNHDA and SQIVND (reference sequence). This CDR3 spans 13 amino acids. V lost 6 bases to trimming and J lost 4 bases, with 12 bases between them. The CDR3 loop reads CASRDRQFYGYTF. CDR3 nucleotides: TGTGCCAGTAGAGATAGACAGTTCTATGGCTACACCTTC.